Below are 26 T cell receptor beta chains sequenced from a single sample in a study of blood T cell repertoires in COVID-19. Generated by immunoSEQ multiplex PCR, the TCRdb table keeps only in-frame clones and is missing some. The table has 250,000 to 350,000 clones, roughly 87% seen once. The sequencing sample was made of peripheral blood. All receptors derive from a man aged 18 to 29 with active or convalescent COVID-19.

The J gene is TRBJ2-7, the V gene TRBV19; maybe TRBD1 (6 bases). The germline V and J ends were trimmed by 7 bases and 5 bases, with 15 bases remaining between them. This CDR3 is 13 amino acids long. Per germline, CDR1 LNHDA and CDR2 SQIVND (reference sequence). CDR3 residues: CASMPAGAHEQYF. CDR3 nucleotides: TGTGCCAGTATGCCCGCAGGGGCCCACGAGCAGTACTTC.

The rearrangement joins TRBV9 to TRBJ1-2, with TRBD1 matching 8 bases. J was trimmed by 8 bases and V by 3 bases; bases with no gene match: 3. The CDR3 has 12 residues. Germline loops: CDR1 SGDLS, CDR2 YYNGEE. The CDR3 spells CASSDRGRGYTF. CDR3 bases: TGTGCCAGCAGCGACAGGGGGAGAGGCTACACCTTC.

The table lists this clone with a few counts. This chain joins TRBV5-1 and TRBJ2-2; 7 bases are shared with TRBD1. The CDR3 runs 13 residues. V shed 7 bases, J shed 4 bases, and the junction held 4 bases outside the gene matches. Germline CDR1 is SGHRS and CDR2 is YFSETQ. CDR3 loop: CASARQGTGELFF. The CDR3 bases are TGCGCCAGCGCGAGACAGGGCACCGGGGAGCTGTTTTTT. Variable domain in full (rest from reference TRBV5-1 and TRBJ2-2): KAGVTQTPRYLIKTRGQQVTLSCSPISGHRSVSWYQQTPGQGLQFLFEYFSETQRNKGNFPGRFSGRQFSNSRSEMNVSTLELGDSALYLCASARQGTGELFFGEGSRLTVL.

The genes are TRBV18 and TRBJ2-7; a possible D gene is TRBD2 (5 bases). V lost 8 bases and J 0 bases, leaving 14 bases between the germline ends. This CDR3 is built from 14 residues. Germline V gives CDR1 KGHSH, CDR2 LQKENI. As DNA, the CDR3 is TGTGCCAGCACCGCGAGCCGGGGCTCCTACGAGCAGTACTTC. Translation gives CASTASRGSYEQYF.

The chain joins TRBV28 to TRBJ2-2; 10 nucleotides line up with TRBD2. After removal of 4 bases from V and 2 bases from J, the junction contained 1 base not matched to a gene. The V gene's germline CDR1 is MDHEN and CDR2 SYDVKM. The CDR3 has 15 residues. This CDR3 is CASSSSGGNTGELFF. The CDR3 bases are TGTGCCAGCAGTTCTAGCGGGGGAAACACCGGGGAGCTGTTTTTT. Variable domain in full (rest from reference TRBV28 and TRBJ2-2): DVKVTQSSRYLVKRTGEKVFLECVQDMDHENMFWYRQDPGLGLRLIYFSYDVKMKEKGDIPEGYSVSREKKERFSLILESASTNQTSMYLCASSSSGGNTGELFFGEGSRLTVL.

J is TRBJ2-2 and V is TRBV12-3 or TRBV12-4; a possible D gene is TRBD2 (5 bases). The length of the CDR3 is 13 residues. Trimming left V 7 bases short and J 0 bases short, with 6 bases between. The CDR3 protein is CASTDSNTGELFF. Written as DNA, the CDR3 is TGTGCCAGCACGGACTCGAACACCGGGGAGCTGTTTTTT.

The chain has TRBV27 and TRBJ2-1, with D possibly being TRBD1 (5 bases). The CDR3 has 12 residues. Germline V gene data show CDR1 as MNHEY and CDR2 as SMNVEV (reference sequence). The ends were cut back, 4 bases at V and 9 bases at J, with 10 bases in the middle. The CDR3: CASSSGTGEQFF. CDR3 coding DNA: TGTGCCAGCAGTTCCGGAACAGGTGAGCAGTTCTTC.

The chain has TRBV5-1 and TRBJ2-1; TRBD2 is a possible D gene (7 bases). Per the germline V gene, CDR1 is SGHRS and CDR2 is YFSETQ. The CDR3 has 15 residues. V lost 2 bases, J lost 4 bases, and 13 bases lay in between. Here the CDR3 reads CASSFLGGEYNEQFF. CDR3 in DNA: TGCGCCAGCAGCTTCTTAGGGGGGGAATACAATGAGCAGTTCTTC.

This clone turned up a few times. The chain carries TRBV2 and TRBJ1-6; TRBD1 matches at 8 bases. The V segment lost 7 bases and the J segment 6 bases; nucleotides outside the gene matches: 8. This CDR3 is 15 amino acids long. Looked up from germline, CDR1 is SNHLY and CDR2 is FYNNEI. CDR3 amino acids: CASNDQGAGNSPLHF. CDR3 nucleotides: TGTGCCAGCAACGACCAGGGGGCGGGTAATTCACCCCTCCACTTT.

The chain uses TRBV2 and TRBJ2-1; D may be TRBD2 (5 bases). This CDR3 region has 17 residues. The germline V gene has CDR1 SNHLY and CDR2 FYNNEI. V was cut by 0 bases and J by 6 bases, with 18 bases left in between. The CDR3 reads CASSEAADSRGRNEQFF. CDR3 bases: TGTGCCAGCAGTGAAGCGGCGGACTCTCGGGGTCGCAATGAGCAGTTCTTC.

The CDR3 spells CASSAARAGVSSEQFF. CDR3 in DNA: TGTGCCAGCAGCGCCGCTAGGGCAGGGGTCTCGAGTGAGCAGTTCTTC. The rearrangement links TRBV11-2 to TRBJ2-1, with a possible D match to TRBD1 (6 bases). Trimming shortened V by 5 bases and J by 9 bases, and 23 bases separated the two germline ends. The CDR3 covers 16 residues. Germline V CDR1 and CDR2: SGHAT, FQNNGV.

The CDR3 is CASSEIAGTGELFF. CDR3 sequence (DNA): TGTGCCAGCAGTGAGATAGCTGGTACCGGGGAGCTGTTTTTT. The chain uses TRBV25-1 and TRBJ2-2; D gene uncertain. Germline values: CDR1 MGHDK, CDR2 SYGVNS. The CDR3 totals 14 residues. Trimming left V 3 bases short and J 5 bases short, with 10 bases between.

This clone was picked up one time. The chain recombines TRBV28 with TRBJ2-7; 10 bases match TRBD2. The CDR3 is 16 amino acids. After removal of 3 bases from V and 0 bases from J, the junction contained 5 bases not matched to a gene. Per germline, CDR1 MDHEN and CDR2 SYDVKM. The CDR3 nucleotides are TGTGCCAGCAGTTTGTCACTAGCGGGACTCTCCTACGAGCAGTACTTC. Protein: CASSLSLAGLSYEQYF.

The chain uses TRBV19 and TRBJ1-2, with D uncertain. This CDR3 spans 12 amino acids. V was trimmed by 6 bases and J by 3 bases, leaving 8 bases between them. Germline CDR1 reads LNHDA; CDR2 reads SQIVND (reference sequence). In DNA form, the CDR3 reads TGTGCCAGTAGGACAATCGACTATGGCTACACCTTC. Residues: CASRTIDYGYTF.

The gene calls are TRBV3-1 (or the pseudogene TRBV3-2) and TRBJ1-6; D remains ambiguous. Germline lookup yields CDR1 LGHDT and CDR2 YNNKEL (reference sequence). This CDR3 is 13 amino acids long. V lost 4 bases to trimming and J lost 8 bases, with 9 bases between them. CDR3: CASSRPRDSPLHF. CDR3 nucleotides: TGTGCCAGCAGCCGGCCTCGGGATTCACCCCTCCACTTT.

The V call is TRBV4-2, the J call TRBJ1-1; the match to TRBD1 covers 8 bases. Per germline, CDR1 LGHNA and CDR2 YNFKEQ. V lost 11 bases and J lost 10; bases outside the gene matches: 15. The CDR3 sequence is 13 residues long. In DNA, the CDR3 is TGTGCCGTCGCGGGTCAGGGGGCGTTTGGAGCTTTCTTT. Its translation: CAVAGQGAFGAFF.

The chain carries TRBV15 and TRBJ1-4; D unresolved. Between the trimmed V and J ends, which lost 3 bases and 4 bases, there was a span of 9 bases. From germline, CDR1 is LNHNV and CDR2 YYDKDF (reference sequence). The CDR3 is made up of 14 amino acids. The CDR3 loop reads CATSSLEYNEKLFF. The CDR3, as DNA: TGTGCCACCAGCAGCTTAGAATATAATGAAAAACTGTTTTTT.

The chain joins TRBV7-9 to TRBJ1-1; TRBD1 might be the D (5 bases). There are 12 residues in the CDR3. Trimming stripped 6 bases from V and 6 bases from J, with 11 bases between. Germline-derived CDR1 and CDR2 are SEHNR and FQNEAQ (reference sequence). The CDR3 sequence: CASSFFRAEAFF. CDR3 DNA: TGTGCCAGCAGTTTTTTCAGGGCTGAAGCTTTCTTT. Full variable domain (remainder filled in from reference TRBV7-9 and TRBJ1-1): DTGVSQNPRHKITKRGQNVTFRCDPISEHNRLYWYRQTLGQGPEFLTYFQNEAQLEKSRLLSDRFSAERPKGSFSTLEIQRTEQGDSAMYLCASSFFRAEAFFGQGTRLTVV.

This clone was observed a few times. The chain employs TRBV18 and TRBJ2-5; possibly TRBD2 for D (5 bases). V was shortened by 4 bases and J by 5 bases, with 11 bases between the two germline ends. Per the germline V gene, CDR1 is KGHSH and CDR2 is LQKENI. The CDR3 has 13 residues. DNA of the CDR3: TGTGCCAGCTCACAAGGACTCGGGGAGACCCAGTACTTC. Translating gives CASSQGLGETQYF.

The chain joins TRBV25-1 to TRBJ2-7, with D possibly being TRBD2 (5 bases). This CDR3 comprises 13 residues. Trimming removed 4 bases from V and 4 bases from J, with 11 bases in between. Germline CDR1 reads MGHDK; CDR2 reads SYGVNS. The CDR3 spells CASSGIGEYEQYF. CDR3 sequence (DNA): TGTGCCAGCAGTGGAATCGGGGAGTACGAGCAGTACTTC.

The rearrangement joins TRBV29-1 to TRBJ1-1; 7 bases line up with TRBD1. The trim removed 7 bases at V and 4 bases at J, leaving 9 bases unmatched. CDR3 length: 13 residues. CDR1 and CDR2 from the germline V gene are SQVTM and ANQGSEA. The CDR3 loop reads CSAENRDSTEAFF. CDR3 sequence (DNA): TGCAGCGCTGAGAACCGGGACAGCACTGAAGCTTTCTTT.

The CDR3 region is CASGLVSGTFSYEQYF. DNA for the CDR3: TGTGCTAGTGGTTTGGTGTCCGGGACATTCTCCTACGAGCAGTACTTC. The V and J genes are TRBV12-5 and TRBJ2-7; TRBD1 might be the D (6 bases). Germline-derived CDR1 and CDR2 are LGHNT and FRNRAP. The V end lost 0 bases, the J end lost 0 bases, and 12 bases lay between the germline ends. CDR3 length: 16 residues.

The chain recombines TRBV27 with TRBJ1-4; D may be TRBD1 (6 bases). This CDR3 contains 15 residues. CDR1 is MNHEY, CDR2 SMNVEV, per germline (reference sequence). Trimming left V 5 bases short and J 5 bases short, with 15 bases between. CDR3 in amino acids: CASSPRQDGNEKLFF. The CDR3 DNA reads TGTGCCAGCAGTCCCCGACAGGATGGGAATGAAAAACTGTTTTTT.

Notes on this clone: Other DNA sequences from this sample encode an identical CDR3 as well. CDR3 in DNA: TGTGCCACCAGCAGAGATCGGGGGGGCGGAAACACCATATATTTT. Translation gives CATSRDRGGGNTIYF. The V and J genes are TRBV15 and TRBJ1-3; D may be TRBD1 (6 bases). Trimming removed 0 bases from V and 4 bases from J, with 10 bases in between. Germline CDR1 LNHNV, CDR2 YYDKDF (reference sequence). The CDR3 loop spans 15 amino acids.

The rearrangement joins TRBV19 to TRBJ1-4, with 9 bases aligning to TRBD1. Looked up from germline, CDR1 is LNHDA and CDR2 is SQIVND (reference sequence). The trim removed 8 bases at V and 8 bases at J, leaving 12 bases unmatched. The CDR3 consists of 15 residues. CDR3 DNA sequence: TGTGCCAGTGGCGCCTCCGGGACAGGGCGGGAAAAACTGTTTTTT. This translates into CASGASGTGREKLFF.

As to this clone: One junction end does not reproduce the germline sequence, and a read error may be involved. This chain connects TRBV18 to TRBJ2-1; a possible D gene is TRBD2 (6 bases). Germline CDR1 KGHSH, CDR2 LQKENI. The length of the CDR3 is 16 residues. This chain's CDR3 is CANSPNPGEASNEQFF. CDR3 DNA sequence: TGTGCCAACTCACCAAATCCGGGAGAGGCTTCCAATGAGCAGTTCTTC.